This T cell receptor (beta chain) was obtained from a study of CD8+CD57+ T cells in acquired aplastic anemia. Germline V gives CDR1 LNHDA, CDR2 SQIVND (reference sequence). The junction had 11 bases not matched to a gene; V was cut back by 7 bases and J by 8 bases. The CDR3 is 15 residues long. TCR beta VDJ combinations and CDR3 sequences were profiled from genomic DNA. TCRdb ran MiXCR on the reads and lists one entry per CDR3 protein. Among some 290,000 distinct CDR3 sequences, roughly three fifths were seen once, and the ten largest hold less than 10%. The origin of this receptor is a human donor with severe aplastic anemia or a healthy control (not recorded which). Sequencing was carried out using sorted CD4+, CD8+, or CD8+CD57+ T cells (not recorded which) from PBMCs. The V and J genes are TRBV19 and TRBJ1-6; 7 bases fit TRBD1. The CDR3 sequence is CASTETGDIDSPLHF. DNA of the CDR3: TGTGCCAGTACCGAAACAGGGGATATTGATTCACCCCTCCACTTT.